Below, one TCR beta chain is given with its context. The antigen remains unidentified. These data originate in a study of shared clonotypes between healthy human individuals. On the study more broadly: Three plates each covered CD4 naive and memory; CD8 naive two, CD8 memory one.

Replicate sorted-subset PCRs were loaded with around 0.2 ug DNA, 29,000 or so T cell genomes. Data came from immunoSEQ multiplex PCR; TCRdb stores just in-frame clones and leaves some out. The sample contains 2 million to 2.5 million clones, 93% of which appear only once. Study conclusions and caveats: Since donors were few, the genetic and exposure-history diversity represented was limited.

This sequence was found in a man younger than 35 in good health. Some clones in this sample may be carry-over from other donors' samples. The sequenced sample consisted of naive CD4+ T cells from PBMCs. Subset described: CD45RA+ positively selected.

The CDR3 coding sequence is TGCGCCAGCGGACAGGGAGGAAACTTGAACACTGAAGCTTTCTTT. This gives the protein CASGQGGNLNTEAFF. The chain is built from TRBV5-1 and TRBJ1-1, with TRBD1 identical over 8 bases. This CDR3 is 15 amino acids long. The trim removed 7 bases at V and 0 bases at J, leaving 8 bases unmatched. CDR1 SGHRS and CDR2 YFSETQ come from the germline V gene.